This entry lists 8 T cell receptor beta chains sequenced from one sample in a study of T-cell memory formation after mild COVID-19. TCRdb reanalysed the 5' RACE reads using MiXCR and keeps one entry per CDR3 protein. Of 200,000 to 250,000 distinct CDR3 sequences in the sample, 27% were seen once. The sequencing input was PBMCs or a T cell subset sorted from them (not recorded which). These receptors all stem from an adult woman who had mild COVID-19 (a few samples of this study predate the infection). Cell type and time point are not known.

The V and J genes are TRBV29-1 and TRBJ1-5; D may be TRBD1 (6 bases). Germline CDR1 is SQVTM and CDR2 is ANQGSEA. This CDR3 contains 13 residues. Trimming stripped 4 bases from V and 7 bases from J, with 14 bases between. DNA of the CDR3: TGCAGCGTTGCGGACTCGGGACACCAGCCCCAGCATTTT. It yields the protein CSVADSGHQPQHF. The full variable domain, its missing parts supplied by reference TRBV29-1 and TRBJ1-5, is SAVISQKPSRDICQRGTSLTIQCQVDSQVTMMFWYRQQPGQSLTLIATANQGSEATYESGFVIDKFPISRPNLTFSTLTVSNMSPEDSSIYLCSVADSGHQPQHFGDGTRLSIL.

The chain recombines TRBV6-6 with TRBJ2-2; D gene uncertain. CDR1 is MNHNY, CDR2 SVGAGI, per germline (reference sequence). Trimming cost V 2 bases and J 2 bases, with 3 bases left between them. The CDR3 loop spans 13 amino acids. The CDR3, as DNA: TGTGCCAGCAGTTACCCCAACACCGGGGAGCTGTTTTTT. Translating gives CASSYPNTGELFF.

J is TRBJ2-1 and V is TRBV6-1, with D possibly being TRBD1 (5 bases). The germline V and J ends were trimmed by 6 bases and 7 bases, with 13 bases remaining between them. Per germline, CDR1 MNHNS and CDR2 SASEGT. This CDR3 spans 13 amino acids. This CDR3 is CASSYVGENEQFF. The CDR3 coding sequence is TGTGCCAGCAGCTATGTAGGGGAAAATGAGCAGTTCTTC.

The genes are TRBV7-6 and TRBJ2-1; TRBD1 might be the D (6 bases). The CDR3 loop spans 15 amino acids. V lost 6 bases and J 6 bases, leaving 18 bases between the germline ends. CDR1 is SGHVS, CDR2 FNYEAQ, per germline. The CDR3 here is CASSSDSLKVNEQFF. Here the CDR3 DNA reads TGTGCCAGCAGTTCGGACAGCCTGAAGGTCAATGAGCAGTTCTTC.

The chain joins TRBV20-1 to TRBJ2-7, with TRBD2 matching 13 bases. The CDR3 totals 14 residues. Germline values: CDR1 DFQATT, CDR2 SNEGSKA (reference sequence). V lost 6 bases and J lost 2; bases outside the gene matches: 4. CDR3 coding DNA: TGCAGTGCGCGTACTAGCGGGAGGGCCTACGAGCAGTACTTC. Its protein is CSARTSGRAYEQYF.

This sequence joins TRBV2 and TRBJ2-2; a weak D match, TRBD1 (5 bases). Trimming shortened V by 6 bases and J by 4 bases, and 9 bases separated the two germline ends. Germline lookup yields CDR1 SNHLY and CDR2 FYNNEI. This CDR3 has 13 amino acids. The CDR3: CASRKDITGELFF. The CDR3 DNA sequence: TGTGCCAGCAGAAAGGACATCACCGGGGAGCTGTTTTTT.

This clonotype came up a few times. The chain uses TRBV7-9 and TRBJ1-3; the D is unclear. The CDR3 is made up of 15 amino acids. Trimming removed 1 base from V and 2 bases from J, with 9 bases in between. Germline V gene sequence: CDR1 SEHNR, CDR2 FQNEAQ (reference sequence). DNA of the CDR3: TGTGCCAGCAGCTTAGACCGGTACCCTGGAAACACCATATATTTT. Amino acid sequence: CASSLDRYPGNTIYF.

This clonotype was detected only a few times. The V and J genes are TRBV6-7 and TRBJ1-1; unclear D gene. TRBV6-7 is given ORF status, its function remaining uncertain. V lost 2 bases and J 3 bases, leaving 13 bases between the germline ends. The CDR3 has 15 amino acids. The DNA of the CDR3 is TGTGCCAGCAGTTACCTCCGGGGTGCGGACACTGAAGCTTTCTTT. Protein: CASSYLRGADTEAFF.